The T cell receptor beta chain under discussion was sequenced for a study of shared clonotypes between healthy human individuals. Germline V lookup: CDR1 LNHDA, CDR2 SQIVND (reference sequence). This CDR3 comprises 15 residues. V was shortened by 4 bases and J by 8 bases, with 18 bases between the two germline ends. Clones were sequenced by immunoSEQ multiplex PCR, and TCRdb holds only the in-frame ones, with some missing. Among hundreds of thousands of clones listed, 97% were seen once. The chain links TRBV19 to TRBJ2-1; D perhaps matches TRBD2 (5 bases). The sequence came from a woman in her 30s in good health. Sample: naive CD4+ T cells sorted from blood. The subset here: CD45RA+ positively selected. CDR3 nucleotide sequence: TGTGCCAGTAGTAATTTGGCTAGCCTCGCCTATGAGCAGTTCTTC. Translation gives CASSNLASLAYEQFF.